This entry features one T cell receptor (beta chain) sequence. Its matching antigen is unknown. The conserved phenylalanine or tryptophan normally closing the CDR3 is absent here, so this likely arose from a read error. This record belongs to a study of blood T cells in healthy people across ages. Study-level findings and limits: Possibly, changes in expanded clonotypes were confounded because donor CMV status was unknown.

A J-beta primer mix and a sample-barcoded 5' primer were used in a second PCR of about 7 to 12 cycles. TCRdb re-called the 5' RACE reads through MiXCR, storing one row per CDR3 protein. The data show some 1.5 million distinct CDR3 sequences, under 30% seen once. The CDR3 spans 15 residues. Germline V gene lookup returns CDR1 SGHRS and CDR2 YFSETQ. The V and J genes are TRBV5-1 and TRBJ2-4, with 7 nucleotides matching TRBD1. The source is a woman aged 25 to 45 in good health. Sequences were obtained from blood. The CDR3, as DNA: TGCCCCAGCAGCTTGACAGACAGGGAAAAAAACATTCAGTACTAC. Residues: CPSSLTDREKNIQYY.